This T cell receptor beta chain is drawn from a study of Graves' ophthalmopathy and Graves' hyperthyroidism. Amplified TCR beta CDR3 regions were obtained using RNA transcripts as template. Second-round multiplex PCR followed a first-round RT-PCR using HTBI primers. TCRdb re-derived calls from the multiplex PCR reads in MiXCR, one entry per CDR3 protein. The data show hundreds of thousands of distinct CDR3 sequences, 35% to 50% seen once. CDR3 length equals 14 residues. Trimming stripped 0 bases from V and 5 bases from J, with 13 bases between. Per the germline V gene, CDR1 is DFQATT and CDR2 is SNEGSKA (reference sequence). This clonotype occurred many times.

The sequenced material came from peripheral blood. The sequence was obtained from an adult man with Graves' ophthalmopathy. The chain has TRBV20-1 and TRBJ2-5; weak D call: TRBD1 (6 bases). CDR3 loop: CSAREGTRGETQYF. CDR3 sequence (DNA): TGCAGTGCTAGAGAAGGCACAAGGGGGGAGACCCAGTACTTC.